Given below is one TCR beta chain in context. In its sample, this clonotype was seen many times. Its recognized antigen is unknown. Per-base quality was not reported, and no clone a single base away is much larger than it. Its CDR3 holds 12 amino acids, cysteine through phenylalanine. The CDR3 DNA has 36 bases and is translated from base 1. Trimming leaves V shorter by 5 bases and J shorter by 13 bases, with the junction holding 6 bases beyond the gene matches. The source of the sample is a study of early T cells in non-severe SARS-CoV-2 infection (dated by TCRdb to about 2021). Regarding the study in general: TCR sequencing used bulk RNA from unsorted whole blood, so alpha and beta chains could not be paired. Results the study describes overall, beyond this receptor: VDJdb matching was skewed toward anti-spike CD8 responses, so virus-specific expansions were likely underestimated and private and CD4 specificities were missed.

Libraries were constructed by 5' RACE. The sequencer was a NextSeq 500. Unique molecular identifiers were attached to individual cDNA molecules in the TCR library protocol so that sequencing error and PCR bias could be corrected. TCR alpha and beta chains were both sequenced, and the abundances of alpha and beta sequences in each sample were closely correlated with each other. For the original study's pipeline: Decombinator V4 was used to annotate the V gene, J gene and CDR3 of the TCR sequences. Expanded TCRs were defined as changing significantly between any two time points under a Poisson model with p below 0.0001. Abundances of TCRs were expressed as counts per million after normalisation to the total number of TCRs sequenced in each sample. MAIT TCRs were defined by TRAV1-2 paired with TRAJ12, TRAJ20 or TRAJ33, and iNKT TCRs by TRAV10 paired with TRAJ18. VDJdb, accessed on 1 November 2021, was searched for TCRs annotated for CMV, EBV and SARS-CoV-2, and TCRs annotated for more than one antigen were excluded. TCRdb's own reprocessing of the public reads used fastp at Q25 and MiXCR and kept productive beta chains. When rows share a CDR3 protein, they turn into one entry using the most common DNA and genes. Here the V and J calls rest on TCRdb's processing, not on the authors' analysis. Present in this sample are approximately 15,000 distinct CDR3 sequences, about 5.6% of which were seen just once. The biggest ten clones account for roughly 6.8% of the sample.

The study was a case-control design nested within a healthcare worker cohort in London, UK, with weekly nasopharyngeal swab PCR tests and blood sampling. Healthcare workers were enrolled in the week of the UK lockdown, from 23 to 31 March 2020, and were followed every week for up to roughly 15 weeks. This TCR came from an adult who was a healthcare worker with PCR-confirmed SARS-CoV-2 infection or an uninfected control (not recorded which). The chain was built from TRBV12-3 or TRBV12-4 and TRBJ1-5, and TRBD1 aligns with 9 junction nucleotides. Source: whole blood, taken at baseline. The encoded CDR3 is CASSRGGQGQHF. The DNA sequence is as follows: TGTGCCAGCAGTCGCGGGGGACAGGGACAGCATTTT.